This T cell receptor (beta chain) was identified during a study of blood T cell repertoires in COVID-19. Authors' processing steps: For nucleated cells, counts were estimated from reference gene primer amplification. TCRdb keeps only in-frame clones here, not all; method: immunoSEQ multiplex PCR. The DNA gave D and trimming, while V, J and clone size come from that table. Of 60,000 to 65,000 clones in the sample, around four fifths were seen once. V was clipped by 3 bases and J by 6 bases; unmatched bases: 4. The CDR3 runs to 14 residues. Germline V lookup: CDR1 SGHRS, CDR2 YFSETQ. The receptor was derived from an elderly woman with active or convalescent COVID-19. Material: peripheral blood. This chain connects TRBV5-1 to TRBJ2-1; 9 nucleotides agree with TRBD1. The CDR3 DNA is TGCGCCAGCAGCTCGGGACAGGGTTTCAATGAGCAGTTCTTC. This translates into CASSSGQGFNEQFF.